This T cell receptor beta chain was sequenced in a study of T-cell memory formation after mild COVID-19. Study as a whole: Clusters were largely donor specific.

Trimming removed 1 base from V and 7 bases from J, with 10 bases in between. The CDR3 sequence is 13 residues long. Per germline, CDR1 SGHDN and CDR2 FVKESK. This clonotype was counted only a few times. Its antigen is unknown. Study-wide findings and caveats: Of the contracting clones, CD4+ ones lay mainly in CM and EM, and CD8+ ones in EMRA. Clones shrinking between day 15 and 85 showed a balanced CD4/CD8 split, and those that grew later tilted toward CD4+.

Amplification by 5'RACE using constant-segment primers produced TCR alpha and TCR beta cDNA libraries that carried sample barcodes and UMIs. In TCRdb, the 5' RACE reads were re-called with MiXCR into one record per CDR3 protein. The sample lists some 490,000 distinct CDR3 sequences, over 15% occurring once. The chain employs TRBV14 and TRBJ1-2; no firm D call. Sequencing was carried out using PBMCs or a T cell subset sorted from them (not recorded which). The TCR originated in an adult woman who had mild COVID-19 (a few samples of this study predate the infection). Cell type and time point are not known. CDR3: CASSQVTAGGYTF. CDR3 nucleotides: TGTGCCAGCAGCCAAGTAACAGCGGGTGGCTACACCTTC.